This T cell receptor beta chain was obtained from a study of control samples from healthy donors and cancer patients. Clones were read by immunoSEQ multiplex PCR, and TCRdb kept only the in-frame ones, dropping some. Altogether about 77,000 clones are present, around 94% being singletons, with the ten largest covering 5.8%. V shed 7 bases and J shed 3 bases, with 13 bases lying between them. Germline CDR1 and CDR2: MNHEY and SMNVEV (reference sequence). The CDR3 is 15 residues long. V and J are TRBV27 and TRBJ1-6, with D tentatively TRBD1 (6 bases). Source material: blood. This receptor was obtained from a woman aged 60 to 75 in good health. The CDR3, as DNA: TGTGCCAGCAACCCGACAGGAATCTATAATTCACCCCTCCACTTT. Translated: CASNPTGIYNSPLHF.